The 20 T cell receptor beta chains listed next were all sequenced from one sample in a study of control samples from healthy donors and cancer patients. Measured with immunoSEQ multiplex PCR; TCRdb has only the in-frame clones, and not every one. Among 82,000 or so clones listed, roughly 93% were seen once. Sequences were obtained from blood. Every receptor here comes from a young woman in good health.

The chain joins TRBV9 to TRBJ2-7, with TRBD1 identical over 10 bases. Trimming removed 7 bases from V and 6 bases from J; junction bases left unmatched: 13. Per germline, CDR1 SGDLS and CDR2 YYNGEE. The CDR3 runs to 15 residues. The CDR3 nucleotides read TGTGCCAGCGGGCCCAGGGACAGGGGAGTTAGCGAGCAGTACTTC. Residues: CASGPRDRGVSEQYF.

V gene TRBV28 combines with J gene TRBJ2-7, with D uncertain. Trimming shortened V by 4 bases and J by 2 bases, and 9 bases separated the two germline ends. The germline CDR1 and CDR2 sequences are MDHEN and SYDVKM. The CDR3 totals 13 residues. The CDR3 spells CASSSRVPYEQYF. The CDR3 region has the DNA TGTGCCAGCAGTTCTAGAGTCCCCTACGAGCAGTACTTC.

CDR3 sequence reads: CAISISDSGNTEAFF. The DNA of the CDR3 is TGTGCCATCAGTATATCCGACAGCGGAAACACTGAAGCTTTCTTT. This chain connects TRBV10-3 to TRBJ1-1; D is possibly TRBD1 (5 bases). The V end lost 5 bases, the J end lost 2 bases, and 15 bases lay between the germline ends. CDR1 and CDR2 from the germline V gene are ENHRY and SYGVKD. CDR3 length: 15 residues.

This rearrangement joins TRBV7-9 to TRBJ2-4; 7 nucleotides align to TRBD1. The V gene's germline CDR1 is SEHNR and CDR2 FQNEAQ (reference sequence). The CDR3 has 14 residues. With V trimmed by 5 bases and J by 6 bases, 7 bases remained unmatched. CDR3 region: CASSPWDSSNIQYF. The CDR3 nucleotides are TGTGCCAGCAGCCCATGGGACAGCTCAAACATTCAGTACTTC. Based on the CDR3 plus reference TRBV7-9 and TRBJ2-4, the full variable domain is DTGVSQNPRHKITKRGQNVTFRCDPISEHNRLYWYRQTLGQGPEFLTYFQNEAQLEKSRLLSDRFSAERPKGSFSTLEIQRTEQGDSAMYLCASSPWDSSNIQYFGAGTRLSVL.

The chain couples TRBV19 to TRBJ2-7; weak D call: TRBD1 (7 bases). Germline CDR1 is LNHDA and CDR2 is SQIVND (reference sequence). V lost 4 bases and J lost 2, with 15 bases in between. The CDR3 has 15 residues. The CDR3 nucleotides read TGTGCCAGTAGTACGGGCGGGACAGTTACCTACGAGCAGTACTTC. Residues: CASSTGGTVTYEQYF.

The rearrangement links TRBV10-3 to TRBJ1-2; TRBD1 aligns across 7 bases. Per germline, CDR1 ENHRY and CDR2 SYGVKD. Trimming cost V 10 bases and J 2 bases; bases outside gene matches: 10. This CDR3 is built from 14 residues. The CDR3 loop is CATGRQGTNYGYTF. The CDR3 DNA reads TGTGCCACCGGTAGACAGGGAACCAACTATGGCTACACCTTC.

The chain employs TRBV5-6 and TRBJ2-1, with 7 positions matching TRBD1. Germline CDR1 reads SGHDT; CDR2 reads YYEEEE. There are 13 residues in the CDR3. Unmatched junction bases numbered 6, after V lost 4 bases and J lost 8 bases. CDR3 in DNA: TGTGCCAGCAGCCACACAGGGGTGGATGAGCAGTTCTTC. This codes for CASSHTGVDEQFF.

The chain combines TRBV12-3 or TRBV12-4 with TRBJ1-1; TRBD1 agrees at 7 bases. V lost 3 bases, J lost 7 bases, and 5 bases stayed unmatched. This CDR3 has 13 residues. The chain's CDR3 is CASSFGHRGEAFF. The CDR3 DNA is TGTGCCAGCAGTTTCGGTCACAGGGGTGAAGCTTTCTTT.

The V call is TRBV11-1, the J call TRBJ1-1, with 9 bases aligning to TRBD1. Trimming took 4 bases from V and 4 from J; bases not matched to a gene: 10. The germline V gene encodes CDR1 SGHAT and CDR2 FQDESV (reference sequence). The CDR3 extends over 16 amino acids. This chain's CDR3 is CASSSGQGRRTTEAFF. CDR3 DNA: TGTGCCAGCAGCTCGGGACAGGGAAGGCGAACCACTGAAGCTTTCTTT.

The chain carries TRBV18 and TRBJ2-3, with no clear D. V was pared by 3 bases and J by 4 bases, with 8 bases between. Germline-derived CDR1 and CDR2 are KGHSH and LQKENI. The CDR3 has 13 amino acids. CDR3 coding DNA: TGTGCCAGCTCACCGCGTGTTTCAGATACGCAGTATTTT. Its protein product is CASSPRVSDTQYF. Based on the CDR3 plus reference TRBV18 and TRBJ2-3, the full variable domain is NAGVMQNPRHLVRRRGQEARLRCSPMKGHSHVYWYRQLPEEGLKFMVYLQKENIIDESGMPKERFSAEFPKEGPSILRIQQVVRGDSAAYFCASSPRVSDTQYFGPGTRLTVL.

V is TRBV5-8 and J is TRBJ2-2; D is uncertain. The CDR3 is 15 amino acids. V was trimmed by 0 bases and J by 4 bases, leaving 10 bases between them. Germline assignment: CDR1 SGHTS and CDR2 YDEGEE. The CDR3 loop is CASSLGSAITGELFF. DNA of the CDR3: TGTGCCAGCAGCTTGGGTTCGGCGATCACCGGGGAGCTGTTTTTT.

A single count supports this clone. The V call is TRBV5-1, the J call TRBJ1-3; D unresolved. Germline CDR1 is SGHRS and CDR2 is YFSETQ. CDR3 length: 16 residues. Trimming stripped 0 bases from V and 0 bases from J, with 10 bases between. This chain's CDR3 is CASSLEAQLSGNTIYF. For the CDR3, the DNA is TGCGCCAGCAGCTTGGAGGCACAGCTCTCTGGAAACACCATATATTTT.

This clone was seen just once. The V and J genes are TRBV6-2 or TRBV6-3 and TRBJ2-3; TRBD2 matches 13 bases. The CDR3 is 18 residues long. J was trimmed by 4 bases and V by 3 bases; bases with no gene match: 10. Germline assignment: CDR1 MNHEY and CDR2 SVGEGT. The CDR3, as DNA: TGTGCCAGCAGTTATCTACTAGCGGGGGGGCTCGGCCCAGATACGCAGTATTTT. Its protein product is CASSYLLAGGLGPDTQYF.

The V and J genes are TRBV7-8 and TRBJ2-7; tentatively, D is TRBD1 (6 bases). V was pared by 5 bases and J by 4 bases, with 21 bases between. Per the germline V gene, CDR1 is SGHVS and CDR2 is FQNEAQ. This CDR3 is built from 16 residues. The chain's CDR3 is CASSLGQTLGIYEQYF. CDR3 DNA: TGTGCCAGCAGCCTCGGACAGACTCTGGGAATATACGAGCAGTACTTC.

This clone was detected only once. This rearrangement joins TRBV10-3 to TRBJ2-3; no reliable D call. V was pared by 4 bases and J by 5 bases, with 13 bases between. The CDR3 is 14 residues long. Germline V gene lookup returns CDR1 ENHRY and CDR2 SYGVKD. CDR3 in amino acids: CAISGSAAQDTQYF. CDR3 sequence (DNA): TGTGCCATCAGTGGGTCTGCGGCACAAGATACGCAGTATTTT.

The rearrangement uses TRBV7-9 and TRBJ1-1, with no clear D. V lost 6 bases and J 0 bases, leaving 8 bases between the germline ends. Germline V gene data show CDR1 as SEHNR and CDR2 as FQNEAQ (reference sequence). This CDR3 is built from 13 residues. Here the CDR3 DNA reads TGTGCCAGCAGGATTCAGGTGAACACTGAAGCTTTCTTT. Encoded protein: CASRIQVNTEAFF. Drawing the rest from reference TRBV7-9 and TRBJ1-1, the complete variable domain is DTGVSQNPRHKITKRGQNVTFRCDPISEHNRLYWYRQTLGQGPEFLTYFQNEAQLEKSRLLSDRFSAERPKGSFSTLEIQRTEQGDSAMYLCASRIQVNTEAFFGQGTRLTVV.

The V call is TRBV19, the J call TRBJ1-1, with 9 bases identical to TRBD1. CDR3 length: 14 residues. The ends lost 5 bases at V and 1 base at J; junction bases unmatched: 2. Germline V gene sequence: CDR1 LNHDA, CDR2 SQIVND (reference sequence). DNA for the CDR3: TGTGCCAGTAGTCAGACAGGGGGGAACACTGAAGCTTTCTTT. Translation gives CASSQTGGNTEAFF.

The chain recombines TRBV7-8 with TRBJ2-1; TRBD2 aligns across 8 bases. This CDR3 spans 15 amino acids. Trimming took 2 bases from V and 6 from J; bases not matched to a gene: 6. CDR1 and CDR2 from the germline V gene are SGHVS and FQNEAQ. CDR3 in DNA: TGTGCCAGCAGCTTATCCCGCGGGAGGTTCAATGAGCAGTTCTTC. It codes for CASSLSRGRFNEQFF. Full variable domain (outside the CDR3, taken from reference TRBV7-8 and TRBJ2-1): GAGVSQSPRYKVAKRGQDVALRCDPISGHVSLFWYQQALGQGPEFLTYFQNEAQLDKSGLPSDRFFAERPEGSVSTLKIQRTQQEDSAVYLCASSLSRGRFNEQFFGPGTRLTVL.

The chain carries TRBV11-2 and TRBJ2-4, with a possible D match to TRBD2 (5 bases). V was trimmed by 5 bases and J by 6 bases, leaving 14 bases between them. This CDR3 is 14 amino acids long. CDR1 is SGHAT, CDR2 FQNNGV, per germline. In DNA form, the CDR3 reads TGTGCCAGCAGCCCCATAGGACGGGGAAACATTCAGTACTTC. Protein: CASSPIGRGNIQYF. The full variable domain, rest sourced from reference TRBV11-2 and TRBJ2-4, is EAGVAQSPRYKIIEKRQSVAFWCNPISGHATLYWYQQILGQGPKLLIQFQNNGVVDDSQLPKDRFSAERLKGVDSTLKIQPAKLEDSAVYLCASSPIGRGNIQYFGAGTRLSVL.

The chain recombines TRBV28 with TRBJ2-7, with 7 bases lining up with TRBD2. V lost 11 bases to trimming and J lost 6 bases; unmatched junction nucleotides: 16. The CDR3 loop spans 14 amino acids. Looked up from germline, CDR1 is MDHEN and CDR2 is SYDVKM. The CDR3 DNA sequence: TGTGCCTCCACCCCTCACAGCGGGATTACCGAGCAGTACTTC. It is translated as CASTPHSGITEQYF. The variable domain in full, with the rest retrieved from reference TRBV28 and TRBJ2-7, is DVKVTQSSRYLVKRTGEKVFLECVQDMDHENMFWYRQDPGLGLRLIYFSYDVKMKEKGDIPEGYSVSREKKERFSLILESASTNQTSMYLCASTPHSGITEQYFGPGTRLTVT.